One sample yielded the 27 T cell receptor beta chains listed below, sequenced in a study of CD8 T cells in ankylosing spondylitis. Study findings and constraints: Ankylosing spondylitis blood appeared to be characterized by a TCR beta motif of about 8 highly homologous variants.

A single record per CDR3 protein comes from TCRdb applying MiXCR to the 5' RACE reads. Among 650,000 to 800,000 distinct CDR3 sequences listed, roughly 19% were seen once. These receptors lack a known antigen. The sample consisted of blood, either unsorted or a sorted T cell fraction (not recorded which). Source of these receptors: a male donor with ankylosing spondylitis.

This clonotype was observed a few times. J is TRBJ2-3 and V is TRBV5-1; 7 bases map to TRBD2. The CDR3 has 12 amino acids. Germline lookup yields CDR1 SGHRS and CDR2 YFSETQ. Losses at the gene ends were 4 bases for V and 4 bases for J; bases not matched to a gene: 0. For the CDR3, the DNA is TGCGCCAGCAGCGGGAGGGCAGATACGCAGTATTTT. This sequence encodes CASSGRADTQYF.

The CDR3 DNA follows: TGTGCCAGCAGTCCCCGGACTGTAGCTCCCTCCGAGCAGTACTTC. Translating gives CASSPRTVAPSEQYF. The V gene is TRBV6-1, the J gene TRBJ2-7; D is perhaps TRBD2 (5 bases). Germline lookup yields CDR1 MNHNS and CDR2 SASEGT. This CDR3 has 15 amino acids. The V gene lost 5 bases and the J gene lost 6 bases, with 20 bases spanning the gap.

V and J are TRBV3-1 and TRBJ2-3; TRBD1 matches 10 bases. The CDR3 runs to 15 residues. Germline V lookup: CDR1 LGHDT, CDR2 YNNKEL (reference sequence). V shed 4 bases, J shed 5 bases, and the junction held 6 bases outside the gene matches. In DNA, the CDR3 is TGTGCCAGCAGCCCGACGACAGGGGGCTTAGATACGCAGTATTTT. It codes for CASSPTTGGLDTQYF.

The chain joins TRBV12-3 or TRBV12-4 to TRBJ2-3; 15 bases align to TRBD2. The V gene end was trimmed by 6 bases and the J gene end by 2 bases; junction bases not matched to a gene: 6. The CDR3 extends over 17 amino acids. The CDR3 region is CASRQGLAGGNTDTQYF. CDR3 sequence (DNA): TGTGCCAGCAGACAGGGACTAGCGGGAGGTAACACAGATACGCAGTATTTT.

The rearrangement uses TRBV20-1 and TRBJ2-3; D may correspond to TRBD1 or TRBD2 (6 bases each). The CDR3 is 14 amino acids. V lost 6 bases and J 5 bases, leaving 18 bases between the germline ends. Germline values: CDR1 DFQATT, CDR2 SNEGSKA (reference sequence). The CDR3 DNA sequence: TGCAGTGCGACACGTGGGGGGCGCGAAGATACGCAGTATTTT. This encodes CSATRGGREDTQYF.

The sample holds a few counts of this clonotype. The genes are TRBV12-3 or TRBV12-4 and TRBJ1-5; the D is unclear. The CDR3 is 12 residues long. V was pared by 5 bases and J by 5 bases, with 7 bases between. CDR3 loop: CASSRPDQPQHF. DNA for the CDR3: TGTGCCAGCAGTCGCCCAGATCAGCCCCAGCATTTT.

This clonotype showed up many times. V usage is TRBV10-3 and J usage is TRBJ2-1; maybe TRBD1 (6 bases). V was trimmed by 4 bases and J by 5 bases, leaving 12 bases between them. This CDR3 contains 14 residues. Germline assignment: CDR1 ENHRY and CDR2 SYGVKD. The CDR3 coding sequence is TGTGCCATCAGTGTTCGAGGGGGTGACAATGAGCAGTTCTTC. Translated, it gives CAISVRGGDNEQFF.

The CDR3 protein is CASSLTGDSGANVLTF. The CDR3 nucleotides are TGTGCCAGCAGCCTCACAGGTGACTCTGGGGCCAACGTCCTGACTTTC. This chain uses TRBV2 with TRBJ2-6; D is perhaps TRBD1 (5 bases). This CDR3 is 16 amino acids long. Germline V CDR1 and CDR2: SNHLY, FYNNEI. Deletions cut 6 bases from V and 0 bases from J, with 12 bases between.

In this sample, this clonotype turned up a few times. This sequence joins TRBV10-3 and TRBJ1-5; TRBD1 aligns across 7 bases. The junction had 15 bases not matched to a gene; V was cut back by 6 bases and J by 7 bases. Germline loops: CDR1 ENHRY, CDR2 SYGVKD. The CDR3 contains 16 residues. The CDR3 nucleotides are TGTGCCATCAGCCCAAGGGGGCGATCATCGGGCCAGCCCCAGCATTTT. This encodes CAISPRGRSSGQPQHF.

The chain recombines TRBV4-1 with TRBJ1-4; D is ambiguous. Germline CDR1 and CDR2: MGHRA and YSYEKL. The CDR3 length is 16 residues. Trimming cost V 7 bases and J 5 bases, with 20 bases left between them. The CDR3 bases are TGCGCCAGCAACAACCCGGGAGATTACCCCAATGAAAAACTGTTTTTT. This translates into CASNNPGDYPNEKLFF.

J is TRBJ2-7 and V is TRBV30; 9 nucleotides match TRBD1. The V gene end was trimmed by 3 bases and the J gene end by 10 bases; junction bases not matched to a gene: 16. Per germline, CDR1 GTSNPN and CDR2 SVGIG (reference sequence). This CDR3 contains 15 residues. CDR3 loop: CAWSLQGAIPGGQYF. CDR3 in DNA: TGTGCCTGGAGCCTACAGGGGGCGATCCCCGGGGGTCAGTACTTC.

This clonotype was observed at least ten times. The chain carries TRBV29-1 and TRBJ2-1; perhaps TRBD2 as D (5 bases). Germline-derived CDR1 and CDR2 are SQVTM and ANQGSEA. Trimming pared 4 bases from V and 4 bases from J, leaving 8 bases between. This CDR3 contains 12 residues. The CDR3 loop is CSVAGDYNEQFF. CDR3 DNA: TGCAGCGTTGCCGGGGATTACAATGAGCAGTTCTTC.

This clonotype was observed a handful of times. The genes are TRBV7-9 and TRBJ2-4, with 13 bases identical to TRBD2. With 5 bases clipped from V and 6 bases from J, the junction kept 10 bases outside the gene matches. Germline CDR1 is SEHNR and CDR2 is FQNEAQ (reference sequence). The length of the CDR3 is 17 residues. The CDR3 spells CASSPGTSGERRNIQYF. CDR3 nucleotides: TGTGCCAGCAGCCCCGGGACTAGCGGGGAAAGGAGAAACATTCAGTACTTC.

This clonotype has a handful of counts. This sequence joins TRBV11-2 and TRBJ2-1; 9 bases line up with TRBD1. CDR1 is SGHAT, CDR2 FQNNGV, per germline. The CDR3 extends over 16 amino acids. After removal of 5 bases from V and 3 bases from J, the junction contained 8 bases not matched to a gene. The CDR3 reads CASSLRDRVIYNEQFF. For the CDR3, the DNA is TGTGCCAGCAGCCTCCGGGACAGGGTTATCTACAATGAGCAGTTCTTC. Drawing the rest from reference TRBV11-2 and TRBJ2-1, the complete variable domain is EAGVAQSPRYKIIEKRQSVAFWCNPISGHATLYWYQQILGQGPKLLIQFQNNGVVDDSQLPKDRFSAERLKGVDSTLKIQPAKLEDSAVYLCASSLRDRVIYNEQFFGPGTRLTVL.

CDR3 sequence (DNA): TGTGCCAGCAGTTTGACTTTCTGGAGCACAGATACGCAGTATTTT. Residues: CASSLTFWSTDTQYF. V is TRBV12-3 or TRBV12-4 and J is TRBJ2-3, with no clear D. The CDR3 totals 15 residues. V dropped 3 bases and J dropped 0 bases, with 10 bases sitting between them.

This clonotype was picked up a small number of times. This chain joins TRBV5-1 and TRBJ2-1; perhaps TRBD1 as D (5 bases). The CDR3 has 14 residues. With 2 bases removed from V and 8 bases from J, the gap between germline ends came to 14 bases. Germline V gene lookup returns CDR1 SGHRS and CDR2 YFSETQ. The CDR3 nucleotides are TGCGCCAGCAGCTTACAGGTTCCGAGCGATGAGCAGTTCTTC. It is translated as CASSLQVPSDEQFF.

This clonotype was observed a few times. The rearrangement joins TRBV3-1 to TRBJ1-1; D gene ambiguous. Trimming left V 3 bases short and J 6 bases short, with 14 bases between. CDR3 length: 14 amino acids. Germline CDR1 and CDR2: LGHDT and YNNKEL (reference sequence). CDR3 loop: CASSHGDGRSEAFF. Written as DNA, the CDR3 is TGTGCCAGCAGCCATGGGGATGGGAGATCTGAAGCTTTCTTT. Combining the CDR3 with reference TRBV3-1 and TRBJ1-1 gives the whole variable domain DTAVSQTPKYLVTQMGNDKSIKCEQNLGHDTMYWYKQDSKKFLKIMFSYNNKELIINETVPNRFSPKSPDKAHLNLHINSLELGDSAVYFCASSHGDGRSEAFFGQGTRLTVV.

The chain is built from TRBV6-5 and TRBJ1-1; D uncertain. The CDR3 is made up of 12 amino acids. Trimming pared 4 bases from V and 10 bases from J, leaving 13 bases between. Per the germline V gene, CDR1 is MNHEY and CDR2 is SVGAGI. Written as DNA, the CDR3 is TGTGCCAGCAGTTCCCTTCAGTCGGGAGCTTTCTTT. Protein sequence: CASSSLQSGAFF.

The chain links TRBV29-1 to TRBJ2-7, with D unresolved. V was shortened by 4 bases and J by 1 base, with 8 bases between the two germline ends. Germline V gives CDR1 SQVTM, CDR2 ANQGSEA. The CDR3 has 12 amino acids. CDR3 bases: TGCAGCGTTGTGACGCAATCCTACGAGCAGTACTTC. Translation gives CSVVTQSYEQYF.

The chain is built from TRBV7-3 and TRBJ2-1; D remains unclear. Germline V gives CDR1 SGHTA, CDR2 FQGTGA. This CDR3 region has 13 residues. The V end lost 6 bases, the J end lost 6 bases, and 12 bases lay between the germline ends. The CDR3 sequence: CASRRDSSNEQFF. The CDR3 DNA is TGTGCCAGCAGGCGTGACTCAAGCAATGAGCAGTTCTTC.

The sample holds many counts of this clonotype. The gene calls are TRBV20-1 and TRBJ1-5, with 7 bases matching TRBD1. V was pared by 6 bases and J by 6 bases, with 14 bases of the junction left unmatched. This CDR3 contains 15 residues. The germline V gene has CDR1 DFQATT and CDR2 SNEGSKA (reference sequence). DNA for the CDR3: TGCAGTGCCCGGGAGGGGGCAGGGGTTGGTCAGCCCCAGCATTTT. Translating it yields CSAREGAGVGQPQHF.

CDR3 bases: TGTGCCAGCAGCCCCCTGGGAGAGAAAACAGATACGCAGTATTTT. It codes for CASSPLGEKTDTQYF. The chain couples TRBV3-1 to TRBJ2-3; maybe TRBD2 (5 bases). V was shortened by 4 bases and J by 3 bases, with 14 bases between the two germline ends. Germline V gives CDR1 LGHDT, CDR2 YNNKEL (reference sequence). This CDR3 is built from 15 residues.

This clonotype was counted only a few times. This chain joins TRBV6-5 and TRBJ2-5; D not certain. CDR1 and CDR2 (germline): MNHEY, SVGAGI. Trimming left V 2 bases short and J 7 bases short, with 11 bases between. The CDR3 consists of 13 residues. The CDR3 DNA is TGTGCCAGCAGTTACGGATTTTATGGGACCCAGTACTTC. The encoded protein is CASSYGFYGTQYF.

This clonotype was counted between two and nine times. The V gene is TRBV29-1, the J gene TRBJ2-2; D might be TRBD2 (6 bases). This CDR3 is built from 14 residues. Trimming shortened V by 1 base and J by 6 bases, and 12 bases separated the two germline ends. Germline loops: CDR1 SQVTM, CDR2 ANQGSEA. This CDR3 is CSVEGRGLPGELFF. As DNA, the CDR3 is TGCAGCGTTGAAGGCCGGGGACTCCCCGGGGAGCTGTTTTTT.

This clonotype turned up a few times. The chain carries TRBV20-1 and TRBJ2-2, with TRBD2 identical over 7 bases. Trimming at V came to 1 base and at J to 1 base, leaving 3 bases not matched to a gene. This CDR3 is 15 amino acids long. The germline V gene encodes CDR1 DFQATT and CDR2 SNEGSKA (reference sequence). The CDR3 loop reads CSARGGGLNTGELFF. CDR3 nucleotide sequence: TGCAGTGCTAGAGGGGGAGGGCTGAACACCGGGGAGCTGTTTTTT.

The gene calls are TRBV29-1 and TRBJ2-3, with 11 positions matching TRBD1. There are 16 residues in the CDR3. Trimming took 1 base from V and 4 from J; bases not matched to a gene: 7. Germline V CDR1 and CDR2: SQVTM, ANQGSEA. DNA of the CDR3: TGCAGCGTTGAAGTGGCGGACAGGGGGCCAGCAGATACGCAGTATTTT. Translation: CSVEVADRGPADTQYF.

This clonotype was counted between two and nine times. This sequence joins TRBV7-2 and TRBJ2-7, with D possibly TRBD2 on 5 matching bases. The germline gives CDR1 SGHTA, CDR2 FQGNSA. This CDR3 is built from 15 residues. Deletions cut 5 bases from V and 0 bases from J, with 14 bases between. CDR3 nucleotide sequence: TGTGCCAGCAGCACCAGCGGAACCTACTCCTACGAGCAGTACTTC. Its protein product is CASSTSGTYSYEQYF.